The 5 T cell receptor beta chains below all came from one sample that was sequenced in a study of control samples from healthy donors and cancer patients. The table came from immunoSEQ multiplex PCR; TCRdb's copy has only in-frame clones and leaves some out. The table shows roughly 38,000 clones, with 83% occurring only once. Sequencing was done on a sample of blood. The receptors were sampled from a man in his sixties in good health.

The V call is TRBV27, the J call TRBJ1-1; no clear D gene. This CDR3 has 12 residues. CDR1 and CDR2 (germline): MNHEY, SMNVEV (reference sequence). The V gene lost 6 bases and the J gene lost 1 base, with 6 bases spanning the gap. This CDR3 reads CASRRTNTEAFF. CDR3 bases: TGTGCCAGCAGGCGAACGAACACTGAAGCTTTCTTT.

CDR3 bases: TGTGCCAGCAGCCCACGGAACAGGGGCTCCTACGAGCAGTACTTC. Protein product: CASSPRNRGSYEQYF. The chain has TRBV3-1 (or the pseudogene TRBV3-2) and TRBJ2-7; 7 bases fit TRBD1. Germline lookup yields CDR1 LGHDT and CDR2 YNNKEL (reference sequence). The V segment lost 4 bases and the J segment 0 bases; nucleotides outside the gene matches: 6. The CDR3 length is 15 residues.

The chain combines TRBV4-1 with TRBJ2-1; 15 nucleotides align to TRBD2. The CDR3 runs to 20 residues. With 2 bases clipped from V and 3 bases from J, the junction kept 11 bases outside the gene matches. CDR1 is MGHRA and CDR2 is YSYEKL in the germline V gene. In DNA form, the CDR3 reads TGCGCCAGCAGCCAACCCGGACTAGCGGGAGGGCCAAGGGGCTACAATGAGCAGTTCTTC. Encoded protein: CASSQPGLAGGPRGYNEQFF.

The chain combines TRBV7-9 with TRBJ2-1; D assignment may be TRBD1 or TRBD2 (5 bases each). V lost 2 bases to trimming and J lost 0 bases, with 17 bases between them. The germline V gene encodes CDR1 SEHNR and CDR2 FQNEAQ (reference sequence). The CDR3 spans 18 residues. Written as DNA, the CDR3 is TGTGCCAGCAGCTTACCCCGAAGGGGTCGGGGCTCCTACAATGAGCAGTTCTTC. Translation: CASSLPRRGRGSYNEQFF.

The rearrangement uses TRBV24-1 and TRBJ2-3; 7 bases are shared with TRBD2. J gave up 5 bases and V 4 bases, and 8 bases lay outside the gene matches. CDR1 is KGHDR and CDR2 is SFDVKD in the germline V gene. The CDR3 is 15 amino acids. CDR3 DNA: TGTGCCACCAGTGAAGGACTAGGAAGAATAGATACGCAGTATTTT. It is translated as CATSEGLGRIDTQYF.